Following are 26 T cell receptor beta chains from one sample sequenced in a study of siplizumab effects on memory and regulatory T cells. Sequencing was performed with immunoSEQ multiplex PCR; in TCRdb, only in-frame clones are kept and a portion is missing. The sample holds some 100,000 clones; approximately 96% are singletons and the top ten take around 0.029%. Sequenced: naive CD4+ T cells sorted from blood. The receptors shown here come from a human donor in good health.

The genes are TRBV5-1 and TRBJ2-7, with 7 bases aligning to TRBD1. The CDR3 is 16 amino acids. J gave up 2 bases and V 4 bases, and 12 bases lay outside the gene matches. Germline CDR1 reads SGHRS; CDR2 reads YFSETQ. Written as DNA, the CDR3 is TGCGCCAGCAGCCAGTCTACAGGGGTCCCCCCCTACGAGCAGTACTTC. It yields the protein CASSQSTGVPPYEQYF. Based on the CDR3 plus reference TRBV5-1 and TRBJ2-7, the full variable domain is KAGVTQTPRYLIKTRGQQVTLSCSPISGHRSVSWYQQTPGQGLQFLFEYFSETQRNKGNFPGRFSGRQFSNSRSEMNVSTLELGDSALYLCASSQSTGVPPYEQYFGPGTRLTVT.

The chain is built from TRBV13 and TRBJ2-2, with TRBD1 identical over 7 bases. Germline V CDR1 and CDR2: PRHDT, FYEKMQ (reference sequence). The CDR3 runs 15 residues. Germline trimming cut 5 bases from V and 4 bases from J; bases unmatched to any gene: 7. The CDR3 here is CASSIGDRVTGELFF. The CDR3 DNA is TGTGCCAGCAGCATTGGTGACAGGGTCACCGGGGAGCTGTTTTTT.

The table lists this clone with a count of one. The chain combines TRBV19 with TRBJ1-5, with D unclear. CDR3 length: 12 residues. Deletions cut 5 bases from V and 6 bases from J, with 8 bases between. CDR1 LNHDA and CDR2 SQIVND come from the germline V gene (reference sequence). CDR3 protein: CASSLFPQPQHF. CDR3 DNA sequence: TGTGCCAGTAGTCTGTTTCCTCAGCCCCAGCATTTT.

The chain joins TRBV7-3 to TRBJ1-5; D might be TRBD1 (5 bases). Looked up from germline, CDR1 is SGHTA and CDR2 is FQGTGA. The CDR3 is 15 residues long. V shed 1 base and J shed 6 bases, with 13 bases lying between them. The chain's CDR3 is CASSLMGGLGQPQHF. CDR3 nucleotides: TGTGCCAGCAGCTTAATGGGGGGTTTAGGTCAGCCCCAGCATTTT.

V is TRBV19 and J is TRBJ1-5, with TRBD1 matching over 8 bases. The V segment lost 5 bases and the J segment 4 bases; nucleotides outside the gene matches: 7. Germline V gene data show CDR1 as LNHDA and CDR2 as SQIVND (reference sequence). CDR3 size: 15 residues. DNA for the CDR3: TGTGCCAGTAGTCAGAGGGGACAGGATAATCAGCCCCAGCATTTT. Amino acids: CASSQRGQDNQPQHF.

This chain connects TRBV7-3 to TRBJ1-5, with D unresolved. The V gene's germline CDR1 is SGHTA and CDR2 FQGTGA. The CDR3 sequence is 14 residues long. The V end lost 5 bases, the J end lost 0 bases, and 8 bases lay between the germline ends. In DNA form, the CDR3 reads TGTGCCAGCAGCGTCAGAGATAGCAATCAGCCCCAGCATTTT. This codes for CASSVRDSNQPQHF.

The rearrangement uses TRBV27 and TRBJ1-2, with unresolved D. The CDR3 contains 11 residues. V was cut by 7 bases and J by 6 bases, with 9 bases left in between. The germline V gene has CDR1 MNHEY and CDR2 SMNVEV (reference sequence). The CDR3 nucleotides read TGTGCCAGCAAAACCCCGGATGGCTACACCTTC. Its protein product is CASKTPDGYTF.

This clone appeared once. This chain connects TRBV30 to TRBJ1-2, with 8 bases identical to TRBD1. Trimming cost V 2 bases and J 2 bases; bases outside gene matches: 1. The germline gives CDR1 GTSNPN, CDR2 SVGIG (reference sequence). The CDR3 is 13 amino acids. CDR3 sequence (DNA): TGTGCCTGGAGTTGGACAGGGAACTATGGCTACACCTTC. This encodes CAWSWTGNYGYTF.

This clone was seen once. V gene TRBV7-3 combines with J gene TRBJ2-3, with TRBD1 identical over 9 bases. J was trimmed by 6 bases and V by 8 bases; bases with no gene match: 12. This CDR3 contains 15 residues. Germline CDR1 is SGHTA and CDR2 is FQGTGA. The CDR3 loop is CASSPMGQGSDTQYF. CDR3 nucleotides: TGTGCCAGCTCTCCGATGGGACAGGGATCCGATACGCAGTATTTT.

This chain links TRBV5-4 with TRBJ1-4; 7 bases align to TRBD1. CDR3 length: 15 amino acids. Germline-derived CDR1 and CDR2 are SGHNT and YYREEE (reference sequence). The ends lost 1 base at V and 5 bases at J; junction bases unmatched: 5. DNA for the CDR3: TGTGCCAGCAGCTTGAAGACAGGGCCCAATGAAAAACTGTTTTTT. This codes for CASSLKTGPNEKLFF.

The chain employs TRBV7-2 and TRBJ2-5, with D possibly TRBD1 on 5 matching bases. The CDR3 contains 15 residues. V lost 1 base to trimming and J lost 4 bases, with 13 bases between them. Germline CDR1 SGHTA, CDR2 FQGNSA. CDR3 loop: CASSLGRAPGETQYF. CDR3 in DNA: TGTGCCAGCAGCTTAGGCAGGGCCCCTGGAGAGACCCAGTACTTC.

This chain joins TRBV12-5 and TRBJ2-7, with D uncertain. The CDR3 runs to 13 residues. Trimming shortened V by 0 bases and J by 3 bases, and 6 bases separated the two germline ends. Germline V gives CDR1 LGHNT, CDR2 FRNRAP. DNA of the CDR3: TGTGCTAGTGGTTTGGTGGGTAACTACGAGCAGTACTTC. This gives the protein CASGLVGNYEQYF.

This chain links TRBV6-1 with TRBJ2-2; tentative D call: TRBD1 (5 bases). This CDR3 spans 15 amino acids. The V gene lost 6 bases and the J gene lost 1 base, with 12 bases spanning the gap. The germline V gene has CDR1 MNHNS and CDR2 SASEGT. The CDR3 coding sequence is TGTGCCAGCAGGGTGGGGCAGCTGAACACCGGGGAGCTGTTTTTT. This encodes CASRVGQLNTGELFF.

The chain combines TRBV30 with TRBJ2-2; TRBD2 agrees at 9 bases. Germline V gives CDR1 GTSNPN, CDR2 SVGIG (reference sequence). Trimming removed 4 bases from V and 7 bases from J; junction bases left unmatched: 1. The CDR3 totals 12 residues. The CDR3 protein is CAWTSGVGELFF. The CDR3, as DNA: TGTGCCTGGACTAGCGGGGTCGGGGAGCTGTTTTTT.

The CDR3 DNA sequence: TGTGCCAGCAGCTTAGGGCCCGGACAGGGGGCGGTCTTGCAGTACTTC. It codes for CASSLGPGQGAVLQYF. The V gene is TRBV11-1, the J gene TRBJ2-5, with 11 bases that match TRBD1. Germline lookup yields CDR1 SGHAT and CDR2 FQDESV (reference sequence). The trim removed 1 base at V and 11 bases at J, leaving 12 bases unmatched. This CDR3 has 16 residues.

The CDR3 coding sequence is TGCGCCAGCATTGGGACTAGTCTAGAGACCCAGTACTTC. This translates into CASIGTSLETQYF. The chain has TRBV5-1 and TRBJ2-5; the match to TRBD2 covers 8 bases. Germline trimming cut 6 bases from V and 4 bases from J; bases unmatched to any gene: 5. CDR1 SGHRS and CDR2 YFSETQ come from the germline V gene. The CDR3 contains 13 residues.

This clone was detected once. One end of the junction fails to match germline, which may point to a read error. This sequence joins TRBV15 and TRBJ2-4; 8 bases are shared with TRBD1. The CDR3 consists of 17 residues. Germline V gives CDR1 LNHNV, CDR2 YYDKDF (reference sequence). CDR3 bases: TGTGCCACCAGCCGAGAAGGACAGGGATGGACCAAAAACATTCAGTACTTC. Amino acid sequence: CATSREGQGWTKNIQYF.

The chain has TRBV7-3 and TRBJ2-7, with D maybe TRBD2 (7 bases). The V gene lost 3 bases and the J gene lost 5 bases, with 11 bases spanning the gap. Germline assignment: CDR1 SGHTA and CDR2 FQGTGA. This CDR3 has 13 residues. The CDR3 sequence: CASSLGGLNEQYF. The CDR3 DNA follows: TGTGCCAGCAGCTTGGGGGGGCTGAACGAGCAGTACTTC.

This clone was seen just once. The chain couples TRBV9 to TRBJ1-1; D is perhaps TRBD1 (6 bases). The CDR3 extends over 15 amino acids. Germline assignment: CDR1 SGDLS and CDR2 YYNGEE. Trimming took 4 bases from V and 0 from J, leaving 13 bases between them. The CDR3, as DNA: TGTGCCAGCAGCCCACAGGGAGGAATGAACACTGAAGCTTTCTTT. Residues: CASSPQGGMNTEAFF.

V gene TRBV23-1 combines with J gene TRBJ1-1; TRBD1 matches at 7 bases. TRBV23-1 is an ORF for which the function is uncertain. J gave up 0 bases and V 4 bases, and 2 bases lay outside the gene matches. The CDR3 is 14 amino acids. In DNA, the CDR3 is TGCGCCAGCAGTCCGGGACAGATGAACACTGAAGCTTTCTTT. Encoded protein: CASSPGQMNTEAFF.

The V gene is TRBV7-7, the J gene TRBJ2-2; 7 positions match TRBD2. The germline V gene encodes CDR1 SSHAT and CDR2 FNYEAQ (reference sequence). With V trimmed by 5 bases and J by 8 bases, 2 bases remained unmatched. The CDR3 has 12 amino acids. CDR3 sequence (DNA): TGTGCCAGCAGCCCGGGGGGTGGGGAGCTGTTTTTT. Residues: CASSPGGGELFF. Looking up the rest from reference TRBV7-7 and TRBJ2-2 gives the full variable domain: GAGVSQSPRYKVTKRGQDVTLRCDPISSHATLYWYQQALGQGPEFLTYFNYEAQPDKSGLPSDRFSAERPEGSISTLTIQRTEQRDSAMYRCASSPGGGELFFGEGSRLTVL.

The chain carries TRBV9 and TRBJ1-6; D is undetermined. V dropped 3 bases and J dropped 2 bases, with 15 bases sitting between them. Per germline, CDR1 SGDLS and CDR2 YYNGEE. The CDR3 runs to 17 residues. In DNA, the CDR3 is TGTGCCAGCAGCGAAAACCTAGCAGCTACCTATAATTCACCCCTCCACTTT. Translation gives CASSENLAATYNSPLHF.

V gene TRBV28 combines with J gene TRBJ1-3; D is perhaps TRBD1 (5 bases). V lost 5 bases to trimming and J lost 1 base, with 9 bases between them. The CDR3 spans 14 residues. Germline CDR1 reads MDHEN; CDR2 reads SYDVKM. This CDR3 reads CASSRAGSGNTIYF. The CDR3 nucleotides read TGTGCCAGCAGTAGAGCAGGGTCTGGAAACACCATATATTTT. Looking up the rest from reference TRBV28 and TRBJ1-3 gives the full variable domain: DVKVTQSSRYLVKRTGEKVFLECVQDMDHENMFWYRQDPGLGLRLIYFSYDVKMKEKGDIPEGYSVSREKKERFSLILESASTNQTSMYLCASSRAGSGNTIYFGEGSWLTVV.

This clone was recorded once. The chain has TRBV20-1 and TRBJ1-1; no reliable D call. The length of the CDR3 is 11 residues. Germline lookup yields CDR1 DFQATT and CDR2 SNEGSKA (reference sequence). Trimming pared 4 bases from V and 1 base from J, leaving 4 bases between. CDR3 residues: CSAKRNTEAFF. CDR3 DNA sequence: TGCAGTGCTAAAAGGAACACTGAAGCTTTCTTT.

This chain links TRBV7-9 with TRBJ2-2; 8 bases are a match to TRBD1. The CDR3 runs 15 residues. V shed 6 bases, J shed 2 bases, and the junction held 5 bases outside the gene matches. Germline-derived CDR1 and CDR2 are SEHNR and FQNEAQ (reference sequence). Here the CDR3 DNA reads TGTGCCAGCAGACGCACAGGGGGAAACACCGGGGAGCTGTTTTTT. Its translation is CASRRTGGNTGELFF.

This clone was seen just once. The rearrangement uses TRBV7-2 and TRBJ1-1; D is perhaps TRBD1 (5 bases). The germline V gene encodes CDR1 SGHTA and CDR2 FQGNSA. Trimming removed 5 bases at V and 6 bases at J, with 16 bases between. The CDR3 extends over 14 amino acids. The CDR3 protein is CASSPQRGLPEAFF. In DNA, the CDR3 is TGTGCCAGCAGCCCCCAAAGGGGCCTACCTGAAGCTTTCTTT.